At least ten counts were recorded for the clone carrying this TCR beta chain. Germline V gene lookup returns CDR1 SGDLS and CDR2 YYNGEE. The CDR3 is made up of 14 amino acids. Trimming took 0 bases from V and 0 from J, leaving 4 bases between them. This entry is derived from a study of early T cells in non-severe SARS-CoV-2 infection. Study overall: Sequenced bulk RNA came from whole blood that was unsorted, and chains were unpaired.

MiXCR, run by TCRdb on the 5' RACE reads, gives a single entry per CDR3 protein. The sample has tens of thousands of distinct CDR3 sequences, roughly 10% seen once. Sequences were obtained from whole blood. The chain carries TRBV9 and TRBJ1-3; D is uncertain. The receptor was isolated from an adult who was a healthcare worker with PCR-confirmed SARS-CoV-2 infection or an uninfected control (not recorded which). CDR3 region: CASSVGSSGNTIYF. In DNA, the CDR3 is TGTGCCAGCAGCGTAGGGAGCTCTGGAAACACCATATATTTT.